Listed below are T cell receptor beta chains from one sample, sequenced in a study of blood T cell repertoires in COVID-19. The method was immunoSEQ multiplex PCR; TCRdb's version includes in-frame clones alone and lacks a portion of them. The sample shows some 160,000 clones, about 77% of them seen only once. The material sequenced was peripheral blood. Receptor source: a man between 60 and 75 years old with acute or convalescent COVID-19. Both conserved end residues are part of each CDR3. A D gene is named only where the DNA matches it firmly. Part of the rows lack a size; the others show once, few, many or a class for expanded clones.

clone_size: few
d_call: TRBD1
v_call: TRBV28
j_call: TRBJ1-5
cdr3_nt: TGTGCCAGCAGTTCATGGACAGGGGTTGGCAATCAGCCCCAGCATTTT
cdr3_aa: CASSSWTGVGNQPQHF

clone_size: -
d_call: -
v_call: TRBV18
j_call: TRBJ1-1
cdr3_nt: TGTGCCAGCTCAGCAGGACACCCTGAAGCTTTCTTT
cdr3_aa: CASSAGHPEAFF

clone_size: -
d_call: TRBD2
v_call: TRBV15
j_call: TRBJ2-1
cdr3_nt: TGTGCCACCAGCAGAGTCGGCGGGAGAAGGGGTTACAATGAGCAGTTCTTC
cdr3_aa: CATSRVGGRRGYNEQFF

clone_size: -
d_call: TRBD1
v_call: TRBV13
j_call: TRBJ1-2
cdr3_nt: TGTGCCAGCAGCTCCTCCGGGACAGGGTTCACCTTC
cdr3_aa: CASSSSGTGFTF

clone_size: -
d_call: TRBD2
v_call: TRBV27
j_call: TRBJ2-1
cdr3_nt: TGTGCCAGCAGACTAGCGGGATCCCATGAGCAGTTCTTC
cdr3_aa: CASRLAGSHEQFF

clone_size: -
d_call: TRBD1
v_call: TRBV12-3/TRBV12-4
j_call: TRBJ1-4
cdr3_nt: TGTGCCAGCAGCACCGGGACAGATGAAAAACTGTTTTTT
cdr3_aa: CASSTGTDEKLFF

clone_size: once
d_call: -
v_call: TRBV15
j_call: TRBJ1-6
cdr3_nt: TGTGCCACCAGCAGAGATAGAGGGTCATTCTCCTATAATTCACCCCTCCACTTT
cdr3_aa: CATSRDRGSFSYNSPLHF

clone_size: many
d_call: -
v_call: TRBV25-1
j_call: TRBJ1-3
cdr3_nt: TGTGCCAGCAGTGGTTCACTCGGAAACACCATATATTTT
cdr3_aa: CASSGSLGNTIYF

clone_size: -
d_call: -
v_call: TRBV30
j_call: TRBJ1-5
cdr3_nt: TGTGCCTGGAACAGGGTGGGCAATCAGCCCCAGCATTTT
cdr3_aa: CAWNRVGNQPQHF

clone_size: few
d_call: TRBD1
v_call: TRBV7-9
j_call: TRBJ1-1
cdr3_nt: TGTGCCAGCAGCTTCGGGACAGGGGCCCCTGAAGCTTTCTTT
cdr3_aa: CASSFGTGAPEAFF

clone_size: -
d_call: -
v_call: TRBV5-8
j_call: TRBJ2-7
cdr3_nt: TGTGCCAGCAGCATGGGCCTCAGGGCCTACGAGCAGTACTTC
cdr3_aa: CASSMGLRAYEQYF

clone_size: -
d_call: -
v_call: TRBV21-1
j_call: TRBJ2-2
cdr3_nt: TGTGCCAGCAGCGTGGGACTAGCGGACCGAATTAACACCGGGGAGCTGTTTTTT
cdr3_aa: CASSVGLADRINTGELFF

clone_size: -
d_call: TRBD2
v_call: TRBV4-1
j_call: TRBJ2-1
cdr3_nt: TGCGCCAGCAGCCAAGAGACTAGCGGGAGGCCCCTATGGGGGTTCTTC
cdr3_aa: CASSQETSGRPLWGFF

clone_size: once
d_call: TRBD2
v_call: TRBV11-2
j_call: TRBJ2-1
cdr3_nt: TGTGCCCCACACGGGAGGGAGGGATATCCCTACAATGAGCAGTTCTTC
cdr3_aa: CAPHGREGYPYNEQFF

clone_size: -
d_call: TRBD2
v_call: TRBV2
j_call: TRBJ2-5
cdr3_nt: TGTGCCAGCAGTCCACCATTAGGCGGGAGCAACCAAGAGACCCAGTACTTC
cdr3_aa: CASSPPLGGSNQETQYF

clone_size: few
d_call: TRBD1
v_call: TRBV27
j_call: TRBJ1-1
cdr3_nt: TGTGCCAGCAGACCGGGACAGGGCACTGAAGCTTTCTTT
cdr3_aa: CASRPGQGTEAFF

clone_size: -
d_call: -
v_call: TRBV9
j_call: TRBJ2-2
cdr3_nt: TGTGCCAGCAGCGTGTACAGGGCCACCGGGGAGCTGTTTTTT
cdr3_aa: CASSVYRATGELFF

clone_size: -
d_call: TRBD2
v_call: TRBV7-2
j_call: TRBJ2-1
cdr3_nt: TGTGCCAGCAGCTGGACTAGCGGGGGGGGTGAGCAGTTCTTC
cdr3_aa: CASSWTSGGGEQFF

clone_size: once
d_call: -
v_call: TRBV3-1/TRBV3-2
j_call: TRBJ1-2
cdr3_nt: TGTGCCAGCAGCCAAGCTACAGCCTCTTATGGCTACACCTTC
cdr3_aa: CASSQATASYGYTF

clone_size: -
d_call: TRBD1
v_call: TRBV6-7
j_call: TRBJ2-2
cdr3_nt: TGTGCCAGCAGTTGTCGACAGGGGGGGGACCACGGGGAGCTGTTTTTT
cdr3_aa: CASSCRQGGDHGELFF

clone_size: -
d_call: TRBD1
v_call: TRBV5-6
j_call: TRBJ1-1
cdr3_nt: TGTGCCAGCAGCTCCCTGACAGGGAGCACCATTGAAGCTTTCTTT
cdr3_aa: CASSSLTGSTIEAFF

clone_size: few
d_call: -
v_call: TRBV4-1
j_call: TRBJ1-5
cdr3_nt: TGCGCCAGCAGCCAAATCCACAGACAGCCCCAGCATTTT
cdr3_aa: CASSQIHRQPQHF

clone_size: -
d_call: -
v_call: TRBV5-1
j_call: TRBJ2-7
cdr3_nt: TGCGCCAGCAGCCTGGGACCCTCAAGCGTGACCTACGAGCAGTACTTC
cdr3_aa: CASSLGPSSVTYEQYF

clone_size: -
d_call: -
v_call: TRBV5-6
j_call: TRBJ2-5
cdr3_nt: TGTGCCAGCAGACAGTTCGGTGCCAGAACCCAGTACTTC
cdr3_aa: CASRQFGARTQYF

clone_size: -
d_call: -
v_call: TRBV7-9
j_call: TRBJ1-2
cdr3_nt: TGTGCCAGCAGCCCCATTCCGGAGCAGGGCGATGGCTACACCTTC
cdr3_aa: CASSPIPEQGDGYTF

clone_size: -
d_call: TRBD1
v_call: TRBV19
j_call: TRBJ1-4
cdr3_nt: TGTGCCAGTAGTATCGGACAGGGCCAAGGTGAAAAACTGTTTTTT
cdr3_aa: CASSIGQGQGEKLFF

clone_size: -
d_call: TRBD1
v_call: TRBV11-2
j_call: TRBJ1-1
cdr3_nt: TGTGCCAGCAGCCCCCGACAGGGCCAAAACACTGAAGCTTTCTTT
cdr3_aa: CASSPRQGQNTEAFF

clone_size: -
d_call: TRBD2
v_call: TRBV9
j_call: TRBJ2-1
cdr3_nt: TGTGCCAGCAGCGTTAGCGGGGGGCCTTACAATGAGCAGTTCTTC
cdr3_aa: CASSVSGGPYNEQFF

clone_size: few
d_call: -
v_call: TRBV7-7
j_call: TRBJ2-1
cdr3_nt: TGTGCCAGCAGCTTGGACGCGACAGTTTCCTACAATGAGCAGTTCTTC
cdr3_aa: CASSLDATVSYNEQFF

clone_size: -
d_call: TRBD1
v_call: TRBV10-2
j_call: TRBJ1-1
cdr3_nt: TGCGCCAGCAGTGAGTGGCAGGGGGCTGGAGGTGAAGCTTTCTTT
cdr3_aa: CASSEWQGAGGEAFF

clone_size: few
d_call: -
v_call: TRBV11-2
j_call: TRBJ2-1
cdr3_nt: TGTGCCAGCAGCTTTTTTCGGTCTAGCTCCTACAATGAGCAGTTCTTC
cdr3_aa: CASSFFRSSSYNEQFF

clone_size: -
d_call: -
v_call: TRBV28
j_call: TRBJ2-7
cdr3_nt: TGTGCCAGCAGTCCCCGTGGAAGCGTACTCTCCTACGAGCAGTACTTC
cdr3_aa: CASSPRGSVLSYEQYF

clone_size: -
d_call: -
v_call: TRBV19
j_call: TRBJ2-3
cdr3_nt: TGTGCCAGTAGTAATCAGGGGCCAGATACGCAGTATTTT
cdr3_aa: CASSNQGPDTQYF

clone_size: -
d_call: TRBD2
v_call: TRBV7-3
j_call: TRBJ2-5
cdr3_nt: TGTGCCAGCAGCTCGGGGGGTGGTTCGGGAGAGACCCAGTACTTC
cdr3_aa: CASSSGGGSGETQYF

clone_size: -
d_call: -
v_call: TRBV3-1/TRBV3-2
j_call: TRBJ2-3
cdr3_nt: TGTGCCAGCAGCCAGGCGAGGGATACGCAGTATTTT
cdr3_aa: CASSQARDTQYF

clone_size: few
d_call: -
v_call: TRBV5-4
j_call: TRBJ2-7
cdr3_nt: TGTGCCAGCAGCCCCTGGCCGGGAGCCATCGAGCAGTACTTC
cdr3_aa: CASSPWPGAIEQYF

clone_size: -
d_call: TRBD2
v_call: TRBV30
j_call: TRBJ2-1
cdr3_nt: TGTGCCTGGAGTGTATTAGCTAGCGGGAGCTCCTACAATGAGCAGTTCTTC
cdr3_aa: CAWSVLASGSSYNEQFF

clone_size: -
d_call: -
v_call: TRBV27
j_call: TRBJ2-1
cdr3_nt: TGTGCCAGCAGTTTAGCCTTTTCGGGCGGGGTCTACAATGAGCAGTTCTTC
cdr3_aa: CASSLAFSGGVYNEQFF

clone_size: -
d_call: TRBD1
v_call: TRBV12-3/TRBV12-4
j_call: TRBJ2-2
cdr3_nt: TGTGCCAGCGGGACAGACACCGGGGAGCTGTTTTTT
cdr3_aa: CASGTDTGELFF

clone_size: -
d_call: -
v_call: TRBV21-1
j_call: TRBJ2-7
cdr3_nt: TGTGCCAGCAGCAAACGACGGACAGGCCCCAGAGGCTCCTACGAGCAGTACTTC
cdr3_aa: CASSKRRTGPRGSYEQYF

clone_size: -
d_call: -
v_call: TRBV29-1
j_call: TRBJ1-2
cdr3_nt: TGCAGCTACGGGGAGGATTATGGCTACACCTTC
cdr3_aa: CSYGEDYGYTF

clone_size: -
d_call: -
v_call: TRBV29-1
j_call: TRBJ2-3
cdr3_nt: TGCAGCGCCTGGACAGCAGATACGCAGTATTTT
cdr3_aa: CSAWTADTQYF

clone_size: -
d_call: -
v_call: TRBV20-1
j_call: TRBJ2-4
cdr3_nt: TGCAGTGCTAGTCCTACCCTCGTTCTAGCCAAAAACATTCAGTACTTC
cdr3_aa: CSASPTLVLAKNIQYF

clone_size: -
d_call: TRBD2
v_call: TRBV3-1/TRBV3-2
j_call: TRBJ2-1
cdr3_nt: TGTGCCAGCAGCCAAGCTAGCGGCTACTACAATGAGCAGTTCTTC
cdr3_aa: CASSQASGYYNEQFF

clone_size: -
d_call: -
v_call: TRBV5-8
j_call: TRBJ2-7
cdr3_nt: TGTGCCAGCCGAACTTCCGGGACACTAACCTACGAGCAGTACTTC
cdr3_aa: CASRTSGTLTYEQYF

clone_size: -
d_call: TRBD1
v_call: TRBV19
j_call: TRBJ2-3
cdr3_nt: TGTGCCTCTGGACAGGGGCAGGCAGATACGCAGTATTTT
cdr3_aa: CASGQGQADTQYF

clone_size: once
d_call: TRBD2
v_call: TRBV7-3
j_call: TRBJ2-2
cdr3_nt: TGTGCCAGCAGCTTAACTATCGGGACTAGCGGGTCAACCGGGGAGCTGTTTTTT
cdr3_aa: CASSLTIGTSGSTGELFF

clone_size: few
d_call: TRBD1
v_call: TRBV5-6
j_call: TRBJ1-2
cdr3_nt: TGTGCCAGCAGCCCGGACCAGGGGGGTTGGTATGGCTACACCTTC
cdr3_aa: CASSPDQGGWYGYTF

clone_size: -
d_call: -
v_call: TRBV7-9
j_call: TRBJ2-4
cdr3_nt: TGTGCCAGCAGCTTGGGGCAGTCCAAAAACATTCAGTACTTC
cdr3_aa: CASSLGQSKNIQYF

clone_size: -
d_call: -
v_call: TRBV6-5
j_call: TRBJ1-3
cdr3_nt: TGTGCCAGCAGGGAGGTTTTAACTGGAAACACCATATATTTT
cdr3_aa: CASREVLTGNTIYF

clone_size: -
d_call: -
v_call: TRBV21-1
j_call: TRBJ1-1
cdr3_nt: TGTGCCAGCCGACAGGGAACCAACACTGAAGCTTTCTTT
cdr3_aa: CASRQGTNTEAFF

clone_size: few
d_call: -
v_call: TRBV30
j_call: TRBJ2-7
cdr3_nt: TGTGCCTGGGACGGGGGTTCCTACGAGCAGTACTTC
cdr3_aa: CAWDGGSYEQYF

clone_size: -
d_call: TRBD2
v_call: TRBV28
j_call: TRBJ2-7
cdr3_nt: TGTGCCAGCAGTTTAACCCCACTTGGGGGGGACGAGCAGTACTTC
cdr3_aa: CASSLTPLGGDEQYF

clone_size: -
d_call: -
v_call: TRBV27
j_call: TRBJ2-7
cdr3_nt: TGTGCCAGCAGTTTGGTAGGGGGGGGGCCTTCATACGAGCAGTACTTC
cdr3_aa: CASSLVGGGPSYEQYF

clone_size: -
d_call: -
v_call: TRBV6-5
j_call: TRBJ1-5
cdr3_nt: TGTGCCAGCAGTTACGGGGTCAAGGGAGAGCCCCAGCATTTT
cdr3_aa: CASSYGVKGEPQHF